The following is a T cell receptor (beta chain) sequence with its context. Its cognate antigen has yet to be identified. One end of the junction does not line up with germline, which may come from a read error. The data stem from a study of regulatory T cells in long-lasting Graves disease (dated by TCRdb to about 2021). With respect to the entire study: In the newly diagnosed Graves' disease group, patients had been taking antithyroid drugs for less than 3 months. Patients with persistent Graves' disease were compared with patients with newly diagnosed Graves' disease using TCR sequencing and RNA sequencing of peripheral blood. The study was conducted in China and was registered as a clinical trial. A total of around 35 samples underwent TCR sequencing, from about 13 patients with persistent Graves' disease and roughly 20 patients with newly diagnosed Graves' disease. The paper as a whole reports these results and caveats: Compared with newly diagnosed patients, persistent Graves' disease patients had lower TCR Shannon entropy and fewer highly expanded clones, which suggests clonal expansion. More public clonotypes were shared among persistent patients (under 3,000) than among newly diagnosed patients (966). The study examined only peripheral blood because the primary lesion, thyroid tissue, could not be accessed. Sequencing and analysis were restricted to the TCR beta chain. The authors noted that the small sample size was a limitation that may lower accuracy. Persistent disease showed preferential use of TRBV28, TRBJ1-2 and TRBJ2-5, whereas newly diagnosed disease favored TRBV20-1 and TRBJ2-1.

The library was prepared using multiplex PCR. The sequencing machine was an Illumina HiSeq 4000. CDR3 regions were amplified by Arm-PCR with iRepertoire HTBI primers to construct TCR beta libraries. Before sequencing, the PCR products underwent gel purification. Concerning the study's data processing: A total of roughly 58 TRBV and some 15 TRBJ segments were identified across samples and were used for gene usage analysis of CDR3 amino acid clonotypes. COPE and FqMerger were used to merge the filtered high-quality paired reads into contigs. BLAST was used to align contigs to IMGT TRBV, TRBD and TRBJ reference genes, with CDR3 defined following IMGT. Any clonotype with a frequency above 0.1% was classified as a highly expanded clone. Shannon entropy served as the measure of repertoire diversity, while the Gini coefficient captured V-J evenness. Public clonotypes were defined as clonotypes shared by more than one individual. TCRdb's own reprocessing of the public reads used fastp at Q25 and MiXCR and kept productive beta chains. Under each unique CDR3 protein, matching rows form one entry showing the most common genes and DNA. The authors' filters were not applied to this entry. For this sample the table gives some 500,000 distinct CDR3 sequences, of which roughly 14% were detected only once. Roughly 10% of the sample comes from the top ten.

The CDR3 runs 17 amino acids, cysteine and phenylalanine included. Only the CDR3 DNA stays, 51 bases, in frame from base 1. CDR1 and CDR2, per the germline V gene (reference sequence), are SGHKS and YYEKEE. Read against the paper, the sample's time point label means: newly diagnosed GD, antithyroid drugs for less than 3 months. For both TCR sequencing and RNA sequencing, RNA was extracted from PBMCs using TRIzol. The diagnosis of Graves' disease followed American Thyroid Association guidelines. Patients were recruited from an endocrinology department in Xi'an, China. From each patient, around 9 milliliters of peripheral blood was collected into an EDTA anticoagulant tube. Ficoll Paque Plus density gradient separation was used to isolate PBMCs, and no further T cell sorting was done. RNA quality was checked with an Agilent 2100 Bioanalyzer and agarose gel, and concentration with a NanoDrop 2000. These data also featured in a second study, about T cells in Graves' hyperthyroidism and ophthalmopathy. The second study's authors report: Graves' hyperthyroidism was defined as stable when no progression to ophthalmopathy occurred over 18 months of follow-up. Hyperthyroidism patients were aged 18 to 65 years and newly diagnosed, with disease duration of less than 2 months. Patients with uncontrolled infections, other autoimmune diseases, pregnancy or lactation were excluded. Diagnoses were established on the basis of clinical symptoms, serum thyroxine and TRAb, thyroid ultrasound, and orbital computed tomography. For the first round of RT-PCR on the TCR CDR3, the HTBI primer set was used together with the Qiagen OneStep RT-PCR kit. Most expanded thyroid clonotypes (frequency above 0.001) were also detected in blood, a finding suggesting that blood repertoires may reflect thyroid immune responses. A 13 V-J signature model separated ophthalmopathy from stable hyperthyroidism, with just over 85% sensitivity and 81% to 82% specificity in cross-validation and 80%/75% in testing. In validation, progression to ophthalmopathy was predicted by the model with 70.59% sensitivity and 72% to 85% specificity, a median of approximately 6.5 months before onset. To identify distinguishing TCR V-J signatures, a discovery cohort of 90 to 100 patients was used, comprising roughly 45 with Graves' ophthalmopathy and about 59 with stable Graves' hyperthyroidism. Whether ophthalmopathy could be predicted prospectively was tested in an independent validation cohort made up of roughly 19 hyperthyroidism patients plus 17 patients who later progressed to ophthalmopathy. The approximately 95 discovery patients were divided at random into training and test sets in a 7:3 ratio. In about 6 Graves' hyperthyroidism patients, the study also compared T-cell repertoires from thyroid tissue with T-cell repertoires from blood. After blood sampling, hyperthyroidism patients were treated with methimazole at a starting dose of 30 mg daily, and ophthalmopathy patients were treated with high-dose intravenous methylprednisolone. Libraries were constructed in a second round of multiplex PCR, after which size selection and purification were performed. Sequencing of the libraries was done on an Illumina HiSeq2000 using paired-end 100 bp reads. Raw data were processed with SOAPnuke, discarding reads with adapters, uncalled bases, mean Phred below 15, or no exact constant-primer or identifier match. COPE v1.2.5 was used to merge high-quality paired reads, and clonotypes were defined as unique nucleotide sequences. MiTCR v1.1 was used to align the clonotypes against IMGT TRBV, TRBD and TRBJ reference segments. Only V-J combinations with frequency above 0.0001, covering about 99% of repertoires, were analysed. A TCS score was defined as the ratio of F50 (clonal expansion) to E x V (chaos), with BLOSUM62-based TCRdist applied between CDR3 peptides within each V-J. Welch's t-statistics and random forest reduced 514 V-J features to 13, which were used in a naive Bayes classifier (R e1071). No statistical method was used to fix the sample size in advance, and group allocation was not hidden from the investigators. TCR Vbeta CDR3 sequencing of some 140 peripheral blood samples (over 40 ophthalmopathy, some 75 hyperthyroidism and approximately 17 progressor patients) is reported in the paper.

The chain employs TRBV5-5 and TRBJ2-1; the central 15 bases match TRBD2. This sequence was found in a man aged 25-45 years with Graves disease. Donor details come from another sample of the same person, matched by shared clones. The source material was peripheral blood mononuclear cells (PBMCs), sampled at new diagnosis, from a patient treated with antithyroid drugs. The bases read TGTGCCAGTAGCTCTATGATTTGGACTAGCGGGAGGGGTGAGCAGTTCTTC. Translated, this is CASSSMIWTSGRGEQFF. The variable domain in full, with residues beyond the CDR3 obtained from the reference TRBV5-5 and TRBJ2-1 genes, is DAGVTQSPTHLIKTRGQQVTLRCSPISGHKSVSWYQQVLGQGPQFIFQYYEKEERGRGNFPDRFSARQFPNYSSELNVNALLLGDSALYLCASSSMIWTSGRGEQFFGPGTRLTVL.